Listed below are T cell receptor beta chains from one sample, sequenced in a study of T cell responses to AZD1222 COVID-19 vaccine. The assay was immunoSEQ multiplex PCR, and TCRdb's table has in-frame clones only and misses some. Of under 200,000 clones listed, approximately 94% are singletons. Specimen: peripheral blood, collected 28 days after the second dose of the MenACWY control vaccine. The receptors were gathered from an adult who received the MenACWY meningococcal vaccine as a control. CDR3s include the opening cysteine and the closing phenylalanine or tryptophan.

V	J	CDR3
TRBV24-1	TRBJ2-1	CATSDSPGSGRWDNEQFF
TRBV20-1	TRBJ2-6	CSASGPGPSGANVLTF
TRBV5-1	TRBJ1-2	CASTSEPGGIYGYTF
TRBV30	TRBJ2-7	CAWRGPDSRSRFEQYF
TRBV27	TRBJ1-5	CASSFRGNQPQHF
TRBV11-2	TRBJ1-1	CASSLVQGATEAFF
TRBV25-1	TRBJ1-6	CASSTGAPSPLHF
TRBV7-3	TRBJ2-7	CASSSTGGAGEQYF
TRBV7-3	TRBJ2-2	CASSFRERGTGELFF
TRBV6-5	TRBJ1-1	CASSYGTEAFF
TRBV7-9	TRBJ1-1	CASNTGTANTEAFF
TRBV14	TRBJ2-3	CASSQGTLLAGGPTDTQYF
TRBV28	TRBJ1-2	CGIGSSYGYTF
TRBV20-1	TRBJ2-5	CSASPDRVVWETQYF
TRBV9	TRBJ2-3	CASSVEGAGTDTQYF
TRBV7-3	TRBJ2-1	CASSLRLAGKNEQFF
TRBV9	TRBJ2-3	CASSPHLEGGTQYF
TRBV27	TRBJ1-2	CASSLRQTNYGYTF
TRBV11-2	TRBJ1-6	CASSLDLGQGRSSYNSPLHF
TRBV7-9	TRBJ1-1	CASSSGSWRDTEAFF